This is a list of T cell receptor beta chains from one sample in a study of T cells in Graves' hyperthyroidism and ophthalmopathy. One entry per CDR3 protein, called by TCRdb with MiXCR from the multiplex PCR reads. There are under 300,000 distinct CDR3 sequences in the sample; 20% to 25% occur only once, and 50% to 75% lies in the top ten. The sequencing input was blood. The receptor set was obtained from a man aged 30 to 39 with Graves' ophthalmopathy. Both conserved end residues are part of each CDR3. A D gene is named only where the DNA matches it firmly. Only some rows state a clone size, as once, few, many or a class for expanded clones.

-	TRBV2	-	TRBJ1-1	TGTGCCAGCACTAATGGGGGTACTGAAGCTTTCTTT	CASTNGGTEAFF
-	TRBV4-1	-	TRBJ1-5	TGCGCCAGCAGCCATTCACTTCAGGGAATGCAGCCCCAGCATTTT	CASSHSLQGMQPQHF
-	TRBV28	many	TRBJ2-7	TGTGCCAGCAGTGCCCCCACAGGGTCGACCTACGAGCAGTACTTC	CASSAPTGSTYEQYF
-	TRBV15	few	TRBJ1-1	TGTGCCACCAGCAGAGATCGGGCGGAGGAAGCTTTCTTT	CATSRDRAEEAFF
-	TRBV6-5	-	TRBJ1-1	TGTGCCAGCAGTTACTCTGGGACGATTAACACTGAAGCTTTCTTT	CASSYSGTINTEAFF
-	TRBV20-1	-	TRBJ1-1	TGCAGTGCTAACCGCGGGACGAACACTGAAGCTTTCTTT	CSANRGTNTEAFF
-	TRBV7-8	many	TRBJ1-2	TGTGCCAGCAGCTTAGTTTACTCTGGGGGCTATGGCTACACCTTC	CASSLVYSGGYGYTF
TRBD1	TRBV6-1	-	TRBJ1-1	TGTGCCAGCAGTGAAGACAGGGGGGTCACTGAAGCTTTCTTT	CASSEDRGVTEAFF
TRBD1	TRBV11-3	many	TRBJ2-3	TGTGCCAGCAGGGCAGGGGGCACGGTCACAGATACGCAGTATTTT	CASRAGGTVTDTQYF
TRBD1	TRBV7-7	-	TRBJ2-1	TGTGCTAGCAGCTTAGGGACAGGGCCCTACAATGAGCAGTTCTTC	CASSLGTGPYNEQFF
TRBD2	TRBV12-3/TRBV12-4	-	TRBJ2-1	TGTGCCAGCAGTCCCCTGACTAGCGGGAGTTACAATGAGCAGTTCTTC	CASSPLTSGSYNEQFF
TRBD1	TRBV3-1	many	TRBJ1-1	TGTGCCAGCAGCCCTGCGACTCAGGGGGCGAACACTGAAGCTTTCTTT	CASSPATQGANTEAFF
TRBD2	TRBV24-1	few	TRBJ2-3	TGTGCCACCAGTGGCTCTTCTAGCGGGGGCACCCAAGGATATACGCAGTATTTT	CATSGSSSGGTQGYTQYF
-	TRBV12-3/TRBV12-4	-	TRBJ1-1	TGTGCCAGCAATTCGGTAGGAATGAACACTGAAGCTTTCTTT	CASNSVGMNTEAFF
-	TRBV7-3	-	TRBJ2-6	TGTGCCAGCAGAGCACAGGGATCTGGGGCCAACGTCCCGACTTTC	CASRAQGSGANVPTF
-	TRBV6-2/TRBV6-3	few	TRBJ2-3	TGTGCCAGCAGTTACGAGCGGGTACGCACAGATACGCAGTATTTT	CASSYERVRTDTQYF
-	TRBV6-5	-	TRBJ1-1	TGTGCCAGCAGTTACGGGGTTAGACTGCCTGAAGCTTTCTTT	CASSYGVRLPEAFF
-	TRBV28	few	TRBJ1-5	TGTGCCAGCAGTTTATATCAGGGAGGGTCTAATCAGCCCCAGCATTTT	CASSLYQGGSNQPQHF
TRBD2	TRBV30	many	TRBJ2-7	TGTGCCTGGAGTGCCAGCCGGGGGGGCACCTACGAGCAGTACTTC	CAWSASRGGTYEQYF
TRBD1	TRBV12-3/TRBV12-4	few	TRBJ1-3	TGTGCCAGCAGGTCAAGGGGGCGGCGAGTGGATACGACTGGAAACACCATATATTTT	CASRSRGRRVDTTGNTIYF
TRBD1	TRBV15	-	TRBJ2-5	TGTGCCACCAGCAAGGACAGGGGAGAAGAGACCCAGTACTTC	CATSKDRGEETQYF
-	TRBV2	-	TRBJ1-2	TGTGCCACCGAGATGTTACCGGGACAACACTATGGCTACACCTTC	CATEMLPGQHYGYTF
-	TRBV5-1	-	TRBJ1-5	TGCGCCAGCAGGCCCACAGGGCATAGCAATCAGCCCCAGCATTTT	CASRPTGHSNQPQHF
-	TRBV9	few	TRBJ2-1	TGTGCCAGCAGCGGACCTCAGGGAATCGGGCAGTTCTTC	CASSGPQGIGQFF
TRBD2	TRBV12-3/TRBV12-4	many	TRBJ2-2	TGTGCCAGCAGTTTAGCGGTAGCTAGCGGAGGGGAGCTGTTTTTT	CASSLAVASGGELFF
TRBD1	TRBV28	-	TRBJ1-6	TGTGCCAGCAGTCTCGGACAGGGCCAACCCCTCCACTTT	CASSLGQGQPLHF
TRBD2	TRBV11-1	-	TRBJ2-1	TGTGCCAGCAGCTTAAGGGGACTAGCGGGGGGGTCCTACAATGAGCAGTTCTTC	CASSLRGLAGGSYNEQFF
-	TRBV3-1	-	TRBJ1-2	TGTGCCAGCAGCCCCAATTTCAGGAAGACTAACTATGGCTACACCTTC	CASSPNFRKTNYGYTF
-	TRBV6-1	-	TRBJ2-5	TGTGCCAGCAGTGAAGCGCTTGGGGAGACCCAGTACTTC	CASSEALGETQYF
-	TRBV14	-	TRBJ2-2	TGTGCCAGCAGCCCCGGACCCGCCGAACCCGGGGAGCTGTTTTTT	CASSPGPAEPGELFF
TRBD2	TRBV12-3/TRBV12-4	-	TRBJ2-1	TGTGCCAGCAGTTTAGGGACTAGCGGGAGTCCCCCCTACAATGAGCAGTTCTTC	CASSLGTSGSPPYNEQFF
TRBD2	TRBV28	-	TRBJ2-7	TGTGCCAGCAGTGGGGGGTCGGGGGGGTATGCCGAGCAGTACTTC	CASSGGSGGYAEQYF
-	TRBV12-3/TRBV12-4	once	TRBJ1-1	TGTGCCAGCATTAAGGACACTGAAGCTTTCTTT	CASIKDTEAFF
-	TRBV9	-	TRBJ2-2	TGTGCCAGCAGCGGTTCACGGTCCTTTCCGGAGCTGTTTTTT	CASSGSRSFPELFF
TRBD2	TRBV11-2	many	TRBJ2-7	TGTGCCAGCAGCTTGGAGGGGACTAGCGGGAGGACCTACGAGCAGTACTTC	CASSLEGTSGRTYEQYF
-	TRBV6-1	-	TRBJ1-2	TGTGCCAGCAGTGAACGACACCTTTATGGCTACACCTTC	CASSERHLYGYTF
TRBD1	TRBV29-1	-	TRBJ1-1	TGCAGCGTTGAGTCGGGACAGGGGAACACTGAAGCTTTCTTT	CSVESGQGNTEAFF
-	TRBV6-1	-	TRBJ2-1	TGTGCCAGCCAACGAGGCGGGACACCTTACAATGAGCAGTTCTTC	CASQRGGTPYNEQFF
-	TRBV6-5	-	TRBJ2-5	TGTGCCAGCAGTCGCTCGTCGGGGACCCAGTACTTC	CASSRSSGTQYF
-	TRBV29-1	-	TRBJ2-5	TGCAGCGTCGAACGGGTGGAGACCCAGTACTTC	CSVERVETQYF
TRBD1	TRBV12-3/TRBV12-4	few	TRBJ1-5	TGTGCCAGCAGCTCGGGGACAGGGGGTGCGCGGGGCAATCAGCCCCAGCATTTT	CASSSGTGGARGNQPQHF
TRBD1	TRBV30	-	TRBJ1-1	TGTGCCTGGAGCACAGGGGAGAACACTGAAGCTTTCTTT	CAWSTGENTEAFF
-	TRBV27	-	TRBJ2-2	TGTGCCAGCAGGCGGACGTGGAACACCGGGGAGCTGTTTTTT	CASRRTWNTGELFF